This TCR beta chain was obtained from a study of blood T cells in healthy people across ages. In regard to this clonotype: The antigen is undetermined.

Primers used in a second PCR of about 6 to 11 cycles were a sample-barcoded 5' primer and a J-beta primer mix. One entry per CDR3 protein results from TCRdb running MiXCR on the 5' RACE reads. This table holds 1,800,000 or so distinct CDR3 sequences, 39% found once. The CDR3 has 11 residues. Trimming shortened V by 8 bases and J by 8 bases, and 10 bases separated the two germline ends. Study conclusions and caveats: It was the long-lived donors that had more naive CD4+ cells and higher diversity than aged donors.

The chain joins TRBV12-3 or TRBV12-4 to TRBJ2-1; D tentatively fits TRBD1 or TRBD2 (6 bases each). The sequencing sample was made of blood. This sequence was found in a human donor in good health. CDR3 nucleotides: TGTGCCAGCTACAGGGACTATGAGCAGTTCTTC. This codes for CASYRDYEQFF.